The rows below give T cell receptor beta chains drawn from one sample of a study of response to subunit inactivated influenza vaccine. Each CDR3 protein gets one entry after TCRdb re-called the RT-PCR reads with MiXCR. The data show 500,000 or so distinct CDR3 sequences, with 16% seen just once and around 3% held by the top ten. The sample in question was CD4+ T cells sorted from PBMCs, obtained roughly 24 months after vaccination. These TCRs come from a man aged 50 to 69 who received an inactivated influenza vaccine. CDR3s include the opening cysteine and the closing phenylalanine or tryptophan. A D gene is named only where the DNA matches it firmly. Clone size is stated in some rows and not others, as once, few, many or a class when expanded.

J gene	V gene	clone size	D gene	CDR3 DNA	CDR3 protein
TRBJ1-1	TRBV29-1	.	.	TGCAGCGCCCACCCCGCCACTGAAGCTTTCTTT	CSAHPATEAFF
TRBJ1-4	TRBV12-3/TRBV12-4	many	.	TGTGCCAGCAGTTTAGCCGCCACAGGTGTCGAAAAACTGTTTTTT	CASSLAATGVEKLFF
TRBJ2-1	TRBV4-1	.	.	TGCGCCAGCAGCCAAGTCGGCGGCTCGGGACACATGCAAAACAATGAGCAGTTCTTC	CASSQVGGSGHMQNNEQFF
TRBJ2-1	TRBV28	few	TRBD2	TGTGCCAGCAGGACCTCTAGCGGGGGGATATACAATGAGCAGTTCTTC	CASRTSSGGIYNEQFF
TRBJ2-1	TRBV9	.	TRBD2	TGTGCCAGCAGCGCCTTAGCGGGGGCCGGTGAGCAGTTCTTC	CASSALAGAGEQFF
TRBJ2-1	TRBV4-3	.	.	TGCGCCAGCAGCCAAGATTTAGCCTACAATGAGCAGTTCTTC	CASSQDLAYNEQFF
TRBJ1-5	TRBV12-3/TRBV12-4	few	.	TGTGCCAGCAATGCCGCCTATATCGATCAGCCCCAGCATTTT	CASNAAYIDQPQHF
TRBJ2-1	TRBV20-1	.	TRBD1	TGCAGTGCTGCGTTGGGGACAGGCTACTTCAATGAGCAGTTCTTC	CSAALGTGYFNEQFF
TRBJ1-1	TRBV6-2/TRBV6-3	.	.	TGTGCCAGCAGCAACAGGCGAGGTGAAGCTTTCTTT	CASSNRRGEAFF
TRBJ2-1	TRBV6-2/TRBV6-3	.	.	TGTGCCAGCAGTAAGCACCTGCGGGGACACAATGAGCAGTTCTTC	CASSKHLRGHNEQFF
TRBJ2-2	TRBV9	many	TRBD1	TGTGCCAGCAGGACAGGGAGTAACACCGGGGAGCTGTTTTTT	CASRTGSNTGELFF
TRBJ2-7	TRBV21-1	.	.	TGTGCCAGCAGCAAAGTGCGGGACAGGGCCCGTGAGCAGTACTTC	CASSKVRDRAREQYF
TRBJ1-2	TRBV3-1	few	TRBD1	TGTGCCAGCAGCCAACGAGGGACAGGCCTAGGTGGCTACACCTTC	CASSQRGTGLGGYTF
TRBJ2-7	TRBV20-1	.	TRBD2	TGCAGTGCTAAACGAGCGGGGGGCTACGAGCAGTACTTC	CSAKRAGGYEQYF
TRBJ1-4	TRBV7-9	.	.	TGTGCCAGCAGCTTACGAGTGGGTACTGAAAAACTGTTTTTT	CASSLRVGTEKLFF
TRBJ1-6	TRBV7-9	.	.	TGTGCCAGCAGCTTAAGAGACAGCAATTCACCCCTCCACTTT	CASSLRDSNSPLHF
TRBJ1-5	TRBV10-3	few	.	TGTGCCATCAGGGACAGAAATCAGCCCCAGCATTTT	CAIRDRNQPQHF
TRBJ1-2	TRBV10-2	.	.	TGCGCCAGCAGTGAGTCGTGGGATGGCTACACCTTC	CASSESWDGYTF
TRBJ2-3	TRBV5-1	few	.	TGCGCCAGCAGCTTGGCGGGCTATTTCACAGATACGCAGTATTTT	CASSLAGYFTDTQYF